This TCR beta chain was observed in a study of metastatic and nonmetastatic thyroid tumors. The wider study: Malignant and benign thyroid patients had repertoires compared in peripheral blood and tumor or nodule tissue. Findings and caveats of the study: Malignant thyroid tumors reportedly exceeded benign nodules significantly in TCR beta diversity, with the difference appearing in blood and tumor.

Before thyroid surgery, none of the patients had received any treatment. With regard to this clone: Its specificity is not known.

How the authors handled the data: Clinicopathological groups of papillary thyroid cancer showed CDR3 differences that were used to build a distant-metastasis classifier. TCRdb ran MiXCR on the PCR reads. The V and J calls and clone size are TCRdb's, not the authors'. The profile shows thousands of clones, approximately 34% of them singletons. The CDR3 totals 14 residues. V dropped 5 bases and J dropped 2; count of bases not matched to a gene: 6. The V gene's germline CDR1 is MNHNS and CDR2 SASEGT. The TCR was taken from a male donor with papillary thyroid cancer or a benign thyroid nodule (not recorded which). Some clones in this sample may be carry-over from other donors' samples. Source material: adjacent normal tissue. The genes are TRBV6-1 and TRBJ2-7, with 7 bases that match TRBD1. CDR3 loop: CASSQQGHPYEQYF. CDR3 nucleotides: TGTGCCAGCAGTCAACAGGGGCACCCCTACGAGCAGTACTTC.